The clone carrying this T cell receptor (beta chain) has a handful of counts. Its antigen is currently unknown. These data come from a study of T-cell reconstitution after alpha-beta-depleted transplantation in children. Study results and limitations: One year post-transplant, T-cell counts and diversity were largely derived from T cells produced anew.

During its preparation, the TCRbeta library received unique molecular identifiers. In TCRdb, the PCR reads were re-called with MiXCR into one record per CDR3 protein. The data hold about 460,000 distinct CDR3 sequences, with over 10% observed a single time. V gave up 1 base and J gave up 4 bases; unmatched junction bases: 4. The CDR3 covers 15 residues. CDR1 and CDR2 from the germline V gene are LNHNV and YYDKDF (reference sequence). V and J are TRBV15 and TRBJ1-5; 7 bases map to TRBD1. The sample was PBMCs, mostly from graft donor cells, taken 180 days after TCRalphabeta/CD19-depleted stem cell transplant. The source of this sequence is a female patient aged 2-9 years who had a stem cell transplant for aplastic anemia, so the T cells may come from the graft donor. The CDR3 bases are TGTGCCACCAGCAGAGCCCAGACAGGGAATCAGCCCCAGCATTTT. Its translation is CATSRAQTGNQPQHF.